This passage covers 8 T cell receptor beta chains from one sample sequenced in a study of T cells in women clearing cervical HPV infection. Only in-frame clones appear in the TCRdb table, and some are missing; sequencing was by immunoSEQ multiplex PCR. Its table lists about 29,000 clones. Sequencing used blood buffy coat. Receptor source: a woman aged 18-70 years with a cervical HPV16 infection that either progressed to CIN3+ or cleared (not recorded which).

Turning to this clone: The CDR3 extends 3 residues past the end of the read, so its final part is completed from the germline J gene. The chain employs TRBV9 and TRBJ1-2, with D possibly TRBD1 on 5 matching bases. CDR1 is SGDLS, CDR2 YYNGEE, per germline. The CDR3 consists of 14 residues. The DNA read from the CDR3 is TGTGCCAGCAGCGTAGGCGGACACCTAGGAGGC. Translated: CASSVGGHLGG. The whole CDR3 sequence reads CASSVGGHLGGYTF.

The sequenced CDR3 bases are TGTGCCAGCTCACCAGAACAGAGCAACTATGGC. It codes for CASSPEQSNYG. The entire CDR3 reads CASSPEQSNYGYTF. The V gene is TRBV18, the J gene TRBJ1-2; no reliable D call. The CDR3 end is not reached by the read, which stops 3 residues before it; the germline J gene fills it in. The CDR3 runs to 14 residues. Trimming shortened V by 2 bases and J by 2 bases, and 9 bases separated the two germline ends. From germline, CDR1 is KGHSH and CDR2 LQKENI. Variable domain in full (rest from reference TRBV18 and TRBJ1-2): NAGVMQNPRHLVRRRGQEARLRCSPMKGHSHVYWYRQLPEEGLKFMVYLQKENIIDESGMPKERFSAEFPKEGPSILRIQQVVRGDSAAYFCASSPEQSNYGYTFGSGTRLTVV.

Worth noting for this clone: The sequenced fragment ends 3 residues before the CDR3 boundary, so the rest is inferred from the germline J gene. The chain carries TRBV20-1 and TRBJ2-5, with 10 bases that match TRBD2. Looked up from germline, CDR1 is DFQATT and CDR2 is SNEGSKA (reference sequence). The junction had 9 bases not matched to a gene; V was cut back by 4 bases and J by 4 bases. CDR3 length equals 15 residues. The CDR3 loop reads CSATKSGGARETQYF. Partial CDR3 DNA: TGCAGTGCTACAAAAAGCGGGGGGGCTCGAGAGACC.

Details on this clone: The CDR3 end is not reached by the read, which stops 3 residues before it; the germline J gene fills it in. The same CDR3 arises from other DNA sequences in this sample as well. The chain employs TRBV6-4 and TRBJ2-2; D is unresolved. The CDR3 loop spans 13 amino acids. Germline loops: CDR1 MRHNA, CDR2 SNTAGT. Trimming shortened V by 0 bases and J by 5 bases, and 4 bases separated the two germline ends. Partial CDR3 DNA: TGTGCCAGCAGTGACTCCCCGACCGGGGAG. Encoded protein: CASSDSPTGE. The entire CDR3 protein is CASSDSPTGELFF.

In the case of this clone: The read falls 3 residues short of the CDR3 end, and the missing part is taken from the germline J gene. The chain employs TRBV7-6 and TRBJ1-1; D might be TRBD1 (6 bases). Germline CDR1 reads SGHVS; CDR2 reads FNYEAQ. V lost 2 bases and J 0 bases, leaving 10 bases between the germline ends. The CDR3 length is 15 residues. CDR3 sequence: CASSLRRDMNTEAFF. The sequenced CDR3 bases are TGTGCCAGCAGCTTAAGACGGGACATGAACACTGAA.

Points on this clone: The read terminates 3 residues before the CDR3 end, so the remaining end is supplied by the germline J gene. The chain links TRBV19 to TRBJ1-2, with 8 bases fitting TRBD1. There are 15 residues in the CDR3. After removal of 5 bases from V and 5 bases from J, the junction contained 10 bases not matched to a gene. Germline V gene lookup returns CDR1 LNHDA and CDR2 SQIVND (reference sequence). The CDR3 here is CASSSRTGRLYGYTF. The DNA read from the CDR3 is TGTGCCAGTAGTTCTCGGACAGGGCGATTATATGGC.

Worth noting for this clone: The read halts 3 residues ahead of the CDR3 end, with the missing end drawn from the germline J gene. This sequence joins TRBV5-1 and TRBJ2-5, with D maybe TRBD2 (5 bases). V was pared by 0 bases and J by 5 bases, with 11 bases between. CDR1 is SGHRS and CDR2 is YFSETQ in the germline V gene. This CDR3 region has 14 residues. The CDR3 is CASSLGTQRETQYF. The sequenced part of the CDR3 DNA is TGCGCCAGCAGCTTGGGGACTCAAAGGGAGACC.

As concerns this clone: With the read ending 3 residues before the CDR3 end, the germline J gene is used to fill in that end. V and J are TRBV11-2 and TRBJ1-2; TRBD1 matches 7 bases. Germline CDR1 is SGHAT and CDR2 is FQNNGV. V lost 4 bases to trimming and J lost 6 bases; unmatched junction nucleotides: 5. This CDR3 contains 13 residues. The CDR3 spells CASSWVGGDGYTF. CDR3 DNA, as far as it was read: TGTGCCAGCAGCTGGGTAGGGGGCGATGGC.